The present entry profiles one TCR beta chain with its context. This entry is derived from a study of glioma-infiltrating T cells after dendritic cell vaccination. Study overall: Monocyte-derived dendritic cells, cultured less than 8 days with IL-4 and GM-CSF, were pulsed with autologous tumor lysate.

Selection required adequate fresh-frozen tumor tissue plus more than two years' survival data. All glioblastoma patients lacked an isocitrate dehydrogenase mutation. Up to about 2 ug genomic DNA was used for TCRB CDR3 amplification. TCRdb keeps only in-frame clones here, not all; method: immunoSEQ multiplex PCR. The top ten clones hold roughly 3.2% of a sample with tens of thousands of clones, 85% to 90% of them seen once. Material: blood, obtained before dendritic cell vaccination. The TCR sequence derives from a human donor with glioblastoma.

The CDR3, as DNA: TGTGCCAGCTCACCACCCGACAGTCTGAACACTGAAGCTTTCTTT. It translates to CASSPPDSLNTEAFF. V usage is TRBV18 and J usage is TRBJ1-1; maybe TRBD1 (5 bases). The CDR3 has 15 amino acids. V lost 0 bases and J 0 bases, leaving 8 bases between the germline ends. Germline CDR1 KGHSH, CDR2 LQKENI.